These 29 T cell receptor beta chains share one sample of origin, sequenced in a study of human T cells and chemical hapten exposure. The time point was: patch test 1, 2 weeks after DPC sensitization. Stated treatment: therapeutic diphenylcyclopropenone sensitization with weekly scalp DPC. TCRdb reprocessed the RACE reads via MiXCR and lists one record per CDR3 protein. The table shows around 74,000 distinct CDR3 sequences, with about 31% occurring only once. This sample comprised whole blood, obtained in connection with sensitization to the hapten diphenylcyclopropenone (DPC). These receptors all come from a man aged 35-49 years with alopecia areata. Some clones in this sample may be carry-over from other donors' samples.

V usage is TRBV7-2 and J usage is TRBJ2-3, with D possibly matching TRBD2 (6 bases). The CDR3 length is 14 residues. Trimming shortened V by 5 bases and J by 4 bases, and 13 bases separated the two germline ends. CDR1 is SGHTA, CDR2 FQGNSA, per germline. CDR3 in amino acids: CASSIVAGPDTQYF. The CDR3 DNA reads TGTGCCAGCAGCATAGTGGCGGGGCCAGATACGCAGTATTTT.

The chain joins TRBV7-2 to TRBJ2-3; perhaps TRBD1 as D (5 bases). V dropped 3 bases and J dropped 8 bases, with 15 bases sitting between them. Germline assignment: CDR1 SGHTA and CDR2 FQGNSA. The CDR3 covers 14 residues. The CDR3: CASSLSPAGLTQYF. CDR3 DNA sequence: TGTGCCAGCAGCTTGAGCCCCGCAGGGCTTACGCAGTATTTT.

The rearrangement links TRBV12-3 or TRBV12-4 to TRBJ2-7; possible D gene TRBD2, 7 bases. CDR3 size: 15 residues. Trimming pared 6 bases from V and 1 base from J, leaving 16 bases between. CDR3: CASRPGGGKSYEQYF. In DNA, the CDR3 is TGTGCCAGCAGGCCTGGGGGGGGCAAATCCTACGAGCAGTACTTC.

The genes are TRBV7-2 and TRBJ2-3; 10 bases match TRBD2. The V gene's germline CDR1 is SGHTA and CDR2 FQGNSA. J lost 2 bases, V lost 3 bases, and 2 bases had no gene match. The CDR3 sequence is 15 residues long. CDR3 nucleotides: TGTGCCAGCAGCTTGAGCGGGAGGGTCACAGATACGCAGTATTTT. This translates into CASSLSGRVTDTQYF.

The gene calls are TRBV28 and TRBJ2-1; unclear D gene. The germline CDR1 and CDR2 sequences are MDHEN and SYDVKM. The CDR3 runs 11 residues. V lost 3 bases to trimming and J lost 9 bases, with 6 bases between them. The CDR3 bases are TGTGCCAGCAGTTTCTCGCGTGAGCAGTTCTTC. This gives the protein CASSFSREQFF.

The chain joins TRBV7-2 to TRBJ2-6, with D possibly TRBD1 on 5 matching bases. The CDR3 consists of 13 residues. Germline V CDR1 and CDR2: SGHTA, FQGNSA. The V end was cut by 0 bases, the J end by 18 bases, with 15 bases between. The CDR3 reads CASSLAGQGPQTF. CDR3 bases: TGTGCCAGCAGCTTAGCGGGGCAGGGCCCCCAGACTTTC.

CDR3 residues: CASSLRDPAYEQYF. DNA of the CDR3: TGTGCCAGCAGCCTCCGGGACCCAGCCTACGAGCAGTACTTC. This chain links TRBV7-8 with TRBJ2-7; D might be TRBD1 or TRBD2, each matching 5 bases. The V gene's germline CDR1 is SGHVS and CDR2 FQNEAQ. Trimming cost V 5 bases and J 2 bases, with 13 bases left between them. The CDR3 consists of 14 residues.

This clonotype was seen a handful of times. The J gene is TRBJ2-7, the V gene TRBV4-3; no reliable D call. CDR1 is LGHNA and CDR2 is YSLEER in the germline V gene. The CDR3 is 14 residues long. V lost 4 bases and J 5 bases, leaving 15 bases between the germline ends. Here the CDR3 reads CASSRRVQSHEQYF. CDR3 in DNA: TGCGCCAGCAGCCGCCGGGTACAGAGCCACGAGCAGTACTTC.

This clonotype was counted a few times. V and J are TRBV20-1 and TRBJ2-1, with TRBD2 matching 7 bases. CDR1 is DFQATT, CDR2 SNEGSKA, per germline (reference sequence). This CDR3 has 14 amino acids. Unmatched junction bases numbered 5, after V lost 3 bases and J lost 3 bases. The CDR3 region has the DNA TGCAGTGCTAGCGGTGCTAGCGGCTACAATGAGCAGTTCTTC. This codes for CSASGASGYNEQFF.

This clonotype was observed a handful of times. The V and J genes are TRBV20-1 and TRBJ2-5, with a tentative D call TRBD1 (5 bases). The CDR3 runs 12 residues. Germline V gene lookup returns CDR1 DFQATT and CDR2 SNEGSKA (reference sequence). The ends were cut back, 2 bases at V and 2 bases at J, with 6 bases in the middle. The CDR3 nucleotides are TGCAGTGCTAGACCAGGGCAAGAGACCCAGTACTTC. This gives the protein CSARPGQETQYF.

The V and J genes are TRBV6-5 and TRBJ2-7; TRBD1 might be the D (5 bases). V gave up 6 bases and J gave up 2 bases, with 11 bases separating them. This CDR3 is 13 amino acids long. Germline values: CDR1 MNHEY, CDR2 SVGAGI. This CDR3 reads CASSFWGPYEQYF. CDR3 nucleotide sequence: TGTGCCAGCAGCTTTTGGGGCCCCTACGAGCAGTACTTC.

This clonotype was counted between two and nine times. The CDR3 sequence: CASRVPGGIQYF. The CDR3, as DNA: TGTGCCAGCAGGGTCCCGGGGGGGATTCAGTACTTC. V is TRBV12-3 or TRBV12-4 and J is TRBJ2-4, with 8 positions matching TRBD2. The V and J ends lost 6 bases and 10 bases, in that order; junction bases with no gene match: 5. This CDR3 is built from 12 residues.

The rearrangement links TRBV28 to TRBJ1-1, with D hard to call. This CDR3 is built from 12 residues. In germline, CDR1 is MDHEN, CDR2 SYDVKM. V was cut by 6 bases and J by 5 bases, with 10 bases left in between. CDR3 nucleotide sequence: TGTGCCAGCAGATCCCTGGGGACTGAAGCTTTCTTT. Translated, it gives CASRSLGTEAFF.

This clonotype came up once. The V gene is TRBV28, the J gene TRBJ1-5, with D possibly being TRBD1 (6 bases). V lost 5 bases to trimming and J lost 2 bases, with 13 bases between them. The CDR3 consists of 15 residues. Per the germline V gene, CDR1 is MDHEN and CDR2 is SYDVKM. The chain's CDR3 is CASSAYKGGNQPQHF. CDR3 in DNA: TGTGCCAGCAGTGCATACAAGGGGGGCAATCAGCCCCAGCATTTT.

There are a few counts of this clonotype. J is TRBJ2-5 and V is TRBV6-5, with 10 bases aligning to TRBD1. This CDR3 has 13 amino acids. CDR1 is MNHEY and CDR2 is SVGAGI in the germline V gene. The V gene end was trimmed by 5 bases and the J gene end by 6 bases; junction bases not matched to a gene: 3. The CDR3, as DNA: TGTGCCAGCAGTGGGGACAGGGGACAGACCCAGTACTTC. Translating it yields CASSGDRGQTQYF.

This CDR3 is CASSSYGITDTQYF. DNA of the CDR3: TGTGCCAGCAGTTCCTACGGAATCACAGATACGCAGTATTTT. The chain combines TRBV12-3 or TRBV12-4 with TRBJ2-3; unclear D gene. The CDR3 totals 14 residues. V was pared by 4 bases and J by 2 bases, with 10 bases between.

There are a few counts of this clonotype. CDR3 coding DNA: TGCAGTGCTCCTTCGGACAAAGAGGTTGAAGCTTTCTTT. Amino acid sequence: CSAPSDKEVEAFF. The gene calls are TRBV20-1 and TRBJ1-1; D possibly corresponds to TRBD1 (5 bases). The CDR3 sequence is 13 residues long. Germline CDR1 reads DFQATT; CDR2 reads SNEGSKA (reference sequence). Trimming took 5 bases from V and 7 from J, leaving 17 bases between them.

The rearrangement uses TRBV20-1 and TRBJ2-5; 8 bases are a match to TRBD1. V lost 6 bases to trimming and J lost 5 bases; unmatched junction nucleotides: 11. CDR1 is DFQATT and CDR2 is SNEGSKA in the germline V gene (reference sequence). The CDR3 extends over 14 amino acids. The chain's CDR3 is CSASTGQGQETQYF. For the CDR3, the DNA is TGCAGTGCCTCCACTGGACAGGGACAGGAGACCCAGTACTTC.

The chain has TRBV12-3 or TRBV12-4 and TRBJ2-6; D is ambiguous. The CDR3 has 17 amino acids. Trimming took off 5 bases at V and 5 bases at J, with 19 bases between the two ends. In nucleotides, the CDR3 is TGTGCCAGCAGTAAAAAGGTCCTACGCCCTAGGGCCAACGTCCTGACTTTC. It specifies CASSKKVLRPRANVLTF.

This chain uses TRBV18 with TRBJ2-3, with 8 nucleotides matching TRBD2. This CDR3 has 15 amino acids. Germline CDR1 reads KGHSH; CDR2 reads LQKENI. With 0 bases clipped from V and 5 bases from J, the junction kept 4 bases outside the gene matches. This CDR3 is CASSPPLAGKDTQYF. As DNA, the CDR3 is TGTGCCAGCTCACCACCTTTAGCGGGAAAAGATACGCAGTATTTT.

V gene TRBV20-1 combines with J gene TRBJ1-6, with 7 bases lining up with TRBD1. The CDR3 sequence is 14 residues long. J lost 7 bases, V lost 3 bases, and 6 bases had no gene match. In germline, CDR1 is DFQATT, CDR2 SNEGSKA (reference sequence). DNA of the CDR3: TGCAGTGCTAGTCAAGGGGGCGGGAATTCACCCCTCCACTTT. This translates into CSASQGGGNSPLHF.

This rearrangement joins TRBV6-1 to TRBJ2-7; 13 bases are a match to TRBD2. CDR1 is MNHNS, CDR2 SASEGT, per germline. V dropped 2 bases and J dropped 3; count of bases not matched to a gene: 10. CDR3 length: 18 residues. The CDR3 coding sequence is TGTGCCAGCAGTGAAAGCCCGCCGACTAGCGGGAGGATCTACGAGCAGTACTTC. Its translation: CASSESPPTSGRIYEQYF.

V usage is TRBV28 and J usage is TRBJ2-7, with D possibly matching TRBD1 (5 bases). With 8 bases removed from V and 5 bases from J, the gap between germline ends came to 19 bases. CDR1 and CDR2 from the germline V gene are MDHEN and SYDVKM. The CDR3 loop spans 14 amino acids. The DNA for the CDR3 is TGTGCCAGCTGGGGCCGGGCCAGGGCTAACGAGCAGTACTTC. This gives the protein CASWGRARANEQYF.

CDR3 amino acids: CASSEARGLSQPQHF. CDR3 nucleotide sequence: TGTGCCAGCAGTGAAGCGAGGGGGCTGAGTCAGCCCCAGCATTTT. The V and J genes are TRBV6-1 and TRBJ1-5; 7 positions match TRBD1. Germline V gene lookup returns CDR1 MNHNS and CDR2 SASEGT. V dropped 0 bases and J dropped 6; count of bases not matched to a gene: 5. The CDR3 sequence is 15 residues long.

A few counts support this clonotype. The rearrangement uses TRBV7-2 and TRBJ2-5; 13 bases agree with TRBD2. CDR3 length equals 15 residues. Trimming removed 5 bases from V and 4 bases from J; junction bases left unmatched: 4. Germline CDR1 SGHTA, CDR2 FQGNSA. This CDR3 is CASSGRTSGRETQYF. In nucleotides, the CDR3 is TGTGCCAGCAGCGGGCGGACTAGCGGGAGAGAGACCCAGTACTTC.

The chain carries TRBV30 and TRBJ2-7, with D unresolved. V lost 2 bases and J 3 bases, leaving 14 bases between the germline ends. Germline CDR1 reads GTSNPN; CDR2 reads SVGIG (reference sequence). This CDR3 contains 14 residues. The CDR3 DNA is TGTGCCTGGAGTCCTACGGGCCCGGGCTACGAGCAGTACTTC. Translating gives CAWSPTGPGYEQYF.

The chain links TRBV7-9 to TRBJ2-1, with D tentatively TRBD2 (6 bases). Trimming cost V 7 bases and J 5 bases, with 12 bases left between them. Germline V gene data show CDR1 as SEHNR and CDR2 as FQNEAQ (reference sequence). This CDR3 has 13 residues. The chain's CDR3 is CASTPGVDNEQFF. CDR3 DNA sequence: TGTGCCAGCACCCCGGGAGTGGACAATGAGCAGTTCTTC.

The sample holds a few counts of this clonotype. This chain joins TRBV9 and TRBJ2-1, with TRBD2 matching 10 bases. The CDR3 consists of 14 residues. Germline trimming cut 3 bases from V and 4 bases from J; bases unmatched to any gene: 1. The germline CDR1 and CDR2 sequences are SGDLS and YYNGEE. CDR3 nucleotide sequence: TGTGCCAGCAGCGCTAGCGGGAGATACAATGAGCAGTTCTTC. This sequence encodes CASSASGRYNEQFF. The whole variable domain, remainder taken from reference TRBV9 and TRBJ2-1, is DSGVTQTPKHLITATGQRVTLRCSPRSGDLSVYWYQQSLDQGLQFLIQYYNGEERAKGNILERFSAQQFPDLHSELNLSSLELGDSALYFCASSASGRYNEQFFGPGTRLTVL.

The V and J genes are TRBV5-1 and TRBJ2-7, with 7 bases lining up with TRBD2. Losses at the gene ends were 8 bases for V and 4 bases for J; bases not matched to a gene: 15. There are 15 residues in the CDR3. Germline V gene lookup returns CDR1 SGHRS and CDR2 YFSETQ. The CDR3 DNA follows: TGCGCCAGTATTGAGTGCGGACTAGATATGTACGAGCAGTACTTC. Its protein is CASIECGLDMYEQYF.